Listed below are T cell receptor beta chains from one sample, sequenced in a study of T-cell memory formation after mild COVID-19. TCRdb re-called the 5' RACE reads with MiXCR, one entry per CDR3 protein. The sample yields around 310,000 distinct CDR3 sequences, about 15% seen once. Sequencing was done on a sample of PBMCs or a T cell subset sorted from them (not recorded which). These receptors came from a man aged 18 to 29 who had mild COVID-19 (a few samples of this study predate the infection). Cell type and time point are not known. The CDR3 runs from the conserved cysteine through the conserved F or W. Each record gives: CDR3 protein, V gene, J gene, clone size. Expanded clones get a size class; other rows say once, few or many, or leave the size out.

CDR3 protein: CASSRFSSGGGYEQFF
V gene: TRBV12-3/TRBV12-4
J gene: TRBJ2-1
clone size: NA

CDR3 protein: CASSYSAEAGHGYTF
V gene: TRBV6-5
J gene: TRBJ1-2
clone size: few

CDR3 protein: CASSYFQAAYEQYF
V gene: TRBV6-5
J gene: TRBJ2-7
clone size: NA

CDR3 protein: CASSQEPGTFANEQFF
V gene: TRBV4-1
J gene: TRBJ2-1
clone size: many

CDR3 protein: CASSLVAGGITDTQYF
V gene: TRBV5-5
J gene: TRBJ2-3
clone size: NA

CDR3 protein: CASSQGRTSGEEDTQYF
V gene: TRBV4-1
J gene: TRBJ2-3
clone size: few

CDR3 protein: CASSYLGLAGVLYNEQFF
V gene: TRBV6-2/TRBV6-3
J gene: TRBJ2-1
clone size: many

CDR3 protein: CSVLPGTGILETGELFF
V gene: TRBV29-1
J gene: TRBJ2-2
clone size: few

CDR3 protein: CASSYGGPTDTQYF
V gene: TRBV5-1
J gene: TRBJ2-3
clone size: NA

CDR3 protein: CASSWVSGSNTGELFF
V gene: TRBV5-6
J gene: TRBJ2-2
clone size: NA

CDR3 protein: CASSHRQFTDTQYF
V gene: TRBV7-9
J gene: TRBJ2-3
clone size: NA

CDR3 protein: CASGGNDGELFF
V gene: TRBV5-1
J gene: TRBJ2-2
clone size: NA

CDR3 protein: CASSSSGGAVFTQYF
V gene: TRBV7-8
J gene: TRBJ2-3
clone size: few

CDR3 protein: CSVAGGTGELFF
V gene: TRBV29-1
J gene: TRBJ2-2
clone size: few

CDR3 protein: CASHGGDRPLQEQYF
V gene: TRBV19
J gene: TRBJ2-7
clone size: few

CDR3 protein: CSVQRRDREYTIYF
V gene: TRBV29-1
J gene: TRBJ1-3
clone size: few

CDR3 protein: CASSLQGDVLTF
V gene: TRBV12-3/TRBV12-4
J gene: TRBJ2-6
clone size: few

CDR3 protein: CASRGSEQYF
V gene: TRBV6-2/TRBV6-3
J gene: TRBJ2-7
clone size: NA

CDR3 protein: CASASGLGAPTNEKLFF
V gene: TRBV9
J gene: TRBJ1-4
clone size: few

CDR3 protein: CASSRTSGGDNEQFF
V gene: TRBV7-3
J gene: TRBJ2-1
clone size: few

CDR3 protein: CSARDLGHRDTEAFF
V gene: TRBV20-1
J gene: TRBJ1-1
clone size: many

CDR3 protein: CASSHEDRGQIWDEQFF
V gene: TRBV4-2
J gene: TRBJ2-1
clone size: NA

CDR3 protein: CASSTGTGSRSPLHF
V gene: TRBV18
J gene: TRBJ1-6
clone size: few

CDR3 protein: CASSLGLDYNEQFF
V gene: TRBV7-3
J gene: TRBJ2-1
clone size: NA

CDR3 protein: CASSVGQKSGYTF
V gene: TRBV9
J gene: TRBJ1-2
clone size: NA

CDR3 protein: CSAGETDQPQHF
V gene: TRBV20-1
J gene: TRBJ1-5
clone size: NA

CDR3 protein: CASSEAFKGRSNQPQHF
V gene: TRBV2
J gene: TRBJ1-5
clone size: NA

CDR3 protein: CSAYKDQEETQYF
V gene: TRBV20-1
J gene: TRBJ2-5
clone size: few